The sequence of this T cell receptor (beta chain) was determined in a study of T cells in Graves' hyperthyroidism and ophthalmopathy. This clonotype was counted at least ten times. TCR beta CDR3 regions were amplified from RNA. An initial round of RT-PCR targeting the TCR CDR3 relied on the HTBI primer set. TCRdb re-called the multiplex PCR reads through MiXCR, storing one row per CDR3 protein. The sample shows roughly 380,000 distinct CDR3 sequences, roughly 13% of them seen only once. The CDR3 length is 12 residues. V gave up 5 bases and J gave up 12 bases; unmatched junction bases: 6. Germline CDR1 reads SGHAT; CDR2 reads FQNNGV.

The V and J genes are TRBV11-2 and TRBJ2-1, with 8 bases that match TRBD1. Sequencing was carried out using blood. This clonotype originated in a woman between 18 and 29 years old with Graves' hyperthyroidism. CDR3 DNA sequence: TGTGCCAGCAGCCGAACCGGGACAGGGCAGTTCTTC. As protein: CASSRTGTGQFF.